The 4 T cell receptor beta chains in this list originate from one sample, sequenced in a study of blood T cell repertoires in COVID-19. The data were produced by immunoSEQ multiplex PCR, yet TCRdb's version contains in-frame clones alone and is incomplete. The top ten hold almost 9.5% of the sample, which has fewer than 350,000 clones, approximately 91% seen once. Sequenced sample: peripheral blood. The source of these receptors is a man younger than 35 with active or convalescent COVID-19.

The CDR3 here is CASSPGSRVNTEAFF. The CDR3 DNA is TGTGCCAGCAGCCCCGGTAGCAGGGTAAACACTGAAGCTTTCTTT. V gene TRBV9 combines with J gene TRBJ1-1; D might be TRBD1 (5 bases). The CDR3 runs to 15 residues. Trimming took 4 bases from V and 2 from J, leaving 15 bases between them. Per germline, CDR1 SGDLS and CDR2 YYNGEE.

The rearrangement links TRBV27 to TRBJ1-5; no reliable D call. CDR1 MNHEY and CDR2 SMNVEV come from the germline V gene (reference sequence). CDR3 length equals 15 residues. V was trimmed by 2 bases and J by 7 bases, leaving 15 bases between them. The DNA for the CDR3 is TGTGCCAGCAGTTTAATAGATCCTTCAACCCAGCCCCAGCATTTT. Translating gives CASSLIDPSTQPQHF.

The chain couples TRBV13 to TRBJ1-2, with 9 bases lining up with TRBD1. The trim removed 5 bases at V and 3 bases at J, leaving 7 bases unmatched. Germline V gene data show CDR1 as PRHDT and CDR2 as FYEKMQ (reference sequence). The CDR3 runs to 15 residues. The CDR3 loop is CASSGGTGWDYGYTF. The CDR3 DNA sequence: TGTGCCAGCAGCGGGGGGACAGGGTGGGACTATGGCTACACCTTC.

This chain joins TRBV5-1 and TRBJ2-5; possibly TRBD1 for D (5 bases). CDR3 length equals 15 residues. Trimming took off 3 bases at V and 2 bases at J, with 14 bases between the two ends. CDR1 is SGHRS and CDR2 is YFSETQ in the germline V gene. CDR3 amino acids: CASSSHRTIQETQYF. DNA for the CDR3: TGCGCCAGCAGCTCCCATCGGACAATACAAGAGACCCAGTACTTC.